A single sample is the source of the 5 T cell receptor beta chains below, sequenced in a study of blood T cell repertoires in COVID-19. TCRdb's table, derived via immunoSEQ multiplex PCR, lists solely in-frame clones and lacks some. The data contain about 310,000 clones, roughly nine tenths of them singletons. Input material: peripheral blood. These TCRs come from a woman aged 25-40 years with COVID-19, enrolled during active disease.

In DNA form, the CDR3 reads TGTGCCAGCAGCAATACAGGGCTGAACACTGAAGCTTTCTTT. Its protein product is CASSNTGLNTEAFF. The chain recombines TRBV21-1 with TRBJ1-1; the D call TRBD1 from the table was never checked on the DNA. TRBV21-1 is assigned pseudogene status. The CDR3 is made up of 14 amino acids.

CDR3 region: CAIRQGASTGELFF. CDR3 nucleotides: TGTGCCATCAGGCAGGGGGCGAGCACCGGGGAGCTGTTTTTT. The chain employs TRBV10-3 and TRBJ2-2, with TRBD1 identical over 8 bases. The germline gives CDR1 ENHRY, CDR2 SYGVKD. The CDR3 runs 14 residues. V was pared by 6 bases and J by 4 bases, with 4 bases of the junction left unmatched.

The chain is built from TRBV6-2 or TRBV6-3 and TRBJ2-3; the D gene is possibly TRBD2 (5 bases). The germline V gene has CDR1 MNHEY and CDR2 SVGEGT. The CDR3 is made up of 15 amino acids. The V end lost 2 bases, the J end lost 4 bases, and 13 bases lay between the germline ends. DNA for the CDR3: TGTGCCAGCAGTTACCCCGGGATTAGACCAGATACGCAGTATTTT. Its protein product is CASSYPGIRPDTQYF.

CDR3: CASSYSILARNEQFF. CDR3 DNA: TGTGCCAGCAGTTACTCGATCCTAGCTCGCAATGAGCAGTTCTTC. The chain is built from TRBV6-2 or TRBV6-3 and TRBJ2-1; tentative D call: TRBD2 (5 bases). CDR1 is MNHEY, CDR2 SVGEGT, per germline. Trimming pared 0 bases from V and 6 bases from J, leaving 12 bases between. CDR3 size: 15 residues.

This sequence joins TRBV7-8 and TRBJ2-5, with D uncertain. The CDR3 has 13 amino acids. V lost 0 bases and J lost 5, with 7 bases in between. The germline V gene encodes CDR1 SGHVS and CDR2 FQNEAQ. The CDR3 coding sequence is TGTGCCAGCAGCTTAGCAAGCACCGAGACCCAGTACTTC. This translates into CASSLASTETQYF.